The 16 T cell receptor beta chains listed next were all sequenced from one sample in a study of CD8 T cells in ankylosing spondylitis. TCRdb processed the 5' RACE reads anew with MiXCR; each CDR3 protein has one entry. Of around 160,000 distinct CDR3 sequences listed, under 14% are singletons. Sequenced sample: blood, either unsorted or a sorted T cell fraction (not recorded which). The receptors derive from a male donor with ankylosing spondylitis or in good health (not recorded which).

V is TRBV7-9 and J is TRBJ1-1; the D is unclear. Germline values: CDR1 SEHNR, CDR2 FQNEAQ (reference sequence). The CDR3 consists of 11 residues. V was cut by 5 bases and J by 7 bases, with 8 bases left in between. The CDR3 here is CASSPQHEAFF. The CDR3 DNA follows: TGTGCCAGCAGCCCACAGCATGAAGCTTTCTTT.

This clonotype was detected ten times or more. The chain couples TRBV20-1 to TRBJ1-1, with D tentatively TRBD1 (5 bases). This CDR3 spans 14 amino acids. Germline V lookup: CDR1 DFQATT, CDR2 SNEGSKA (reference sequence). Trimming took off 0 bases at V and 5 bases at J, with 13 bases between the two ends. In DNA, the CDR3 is TGCAGTGCTAGAGAAAGCGGGGCGTGGACTGAAGCTTTCTTT. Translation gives CSARESGAWTEAFF.

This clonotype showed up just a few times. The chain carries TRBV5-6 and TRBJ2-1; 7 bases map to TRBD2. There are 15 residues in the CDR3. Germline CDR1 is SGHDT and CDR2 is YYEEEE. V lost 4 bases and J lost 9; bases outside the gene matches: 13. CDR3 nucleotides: TGTGCCAGCAGCCCGACTAGCTGGTGGGACGGTGAGCAGTTCTTC. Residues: CASSPTSWWDGEQFF.

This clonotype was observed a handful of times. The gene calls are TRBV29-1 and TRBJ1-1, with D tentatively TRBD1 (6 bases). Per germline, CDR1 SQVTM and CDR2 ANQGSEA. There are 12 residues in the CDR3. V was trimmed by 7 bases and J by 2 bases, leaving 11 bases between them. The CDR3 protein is CSAGQINTEAFF. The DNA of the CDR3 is TGCAGCGCAGGACAGATAAACACTGAAGCTTTCTTT.

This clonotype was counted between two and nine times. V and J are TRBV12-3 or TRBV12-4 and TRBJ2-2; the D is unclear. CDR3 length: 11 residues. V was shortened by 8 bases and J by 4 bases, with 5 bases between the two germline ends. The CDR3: CASDRTGELFF. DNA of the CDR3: TGTGCCAGCGATCGCACCGGGGAGCTGTTTTTT.

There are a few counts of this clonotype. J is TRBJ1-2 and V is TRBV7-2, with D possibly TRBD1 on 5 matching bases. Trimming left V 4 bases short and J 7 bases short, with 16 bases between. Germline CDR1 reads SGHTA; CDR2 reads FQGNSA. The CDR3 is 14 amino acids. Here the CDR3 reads CASSSPGIFSGYTF. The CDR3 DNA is TGTGCCAGCAGCTCCCCAGGGATTTTTAGTGGCTACACCTTC.

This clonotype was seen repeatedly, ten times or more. The CDR3 spells CASSIRQGVISYNEQFF. CDR3 DNA: TGTGCCAGCAGTATTCGACAGGGGGTTATCTCCTACAATGAGCAGTTCTTC. The genes are TRBV27 and TRBJ2-1, with 9 bases aligning to TRBD1. CDR1 and CDR2 from the germline V gene are MNHEY and SMNVEV (reference sequence). The V gene end was trimmed by 5 bases and the J gene end by 0 bases; junction bases not matched to a gene: 8. This CDR3 is built from 17 residues.

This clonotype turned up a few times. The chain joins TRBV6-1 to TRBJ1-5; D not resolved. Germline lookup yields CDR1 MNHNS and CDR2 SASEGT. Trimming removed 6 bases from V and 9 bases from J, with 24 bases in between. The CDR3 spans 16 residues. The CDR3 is CASRQTGSQSVMPQHF. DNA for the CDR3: TGTGCCAGCAGGCAGACCGGGTCCCAGAGTGTGATGCCCCAGCATTTT.

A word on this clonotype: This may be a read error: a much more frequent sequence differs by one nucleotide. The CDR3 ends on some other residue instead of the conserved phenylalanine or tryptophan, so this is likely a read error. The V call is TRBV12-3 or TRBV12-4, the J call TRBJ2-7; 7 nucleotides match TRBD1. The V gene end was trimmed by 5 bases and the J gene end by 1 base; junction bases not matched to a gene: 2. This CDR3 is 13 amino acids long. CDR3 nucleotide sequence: TGTGCCAGCAGTAACAGGGGTTCCTACGAGCAGTACTTA. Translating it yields CASSNRGSYEQYL.

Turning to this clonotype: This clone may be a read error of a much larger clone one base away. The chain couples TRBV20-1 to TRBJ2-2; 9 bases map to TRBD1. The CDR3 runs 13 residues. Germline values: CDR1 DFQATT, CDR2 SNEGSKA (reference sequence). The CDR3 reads CSAKGTGIGALFF. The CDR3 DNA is TGCAGTGCCAAGGGGACAGGGATCGGGGCGCTGTTTTTT.

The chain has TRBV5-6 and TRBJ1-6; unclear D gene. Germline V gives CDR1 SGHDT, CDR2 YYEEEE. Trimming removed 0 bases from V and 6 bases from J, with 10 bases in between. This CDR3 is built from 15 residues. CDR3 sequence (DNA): TGTGCCAGCAGCTTGGGGCAGAGCTTTAATTCACCCCTCCACTTT. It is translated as CASSLGQSFNSPLHF. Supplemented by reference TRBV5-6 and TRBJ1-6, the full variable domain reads DAGVTQSPTHLIKTRGQQVTLRCSPKSGHDTVSWYQQALGQGPQFIFQYYEEEERQRGNFPDRFSGHQFPNYSSELNVNALLLGDSALYLCASSLGQSFNSPLHFGNGTRLTVT.

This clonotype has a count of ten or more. For the CDR3, the DNA is TGCGCCAGCAGCTCGCCCGATGTACTAGCGGGGGGGTTAACAGATACGCAGTATTTT. Encoded protein: CASSSPDVLAGGLTDTQYF. This chain uses TRBV5-1 with TRBJ2-3; 13 bases match TRBD2. The germline V gene encodes CDR1 SGHRS and CDR2 YFSETQ. CDR3 size: 19 residues. Trimming at V came to 3 bases and at J to 3 bases, leaving 13 bases not matched to a gene.

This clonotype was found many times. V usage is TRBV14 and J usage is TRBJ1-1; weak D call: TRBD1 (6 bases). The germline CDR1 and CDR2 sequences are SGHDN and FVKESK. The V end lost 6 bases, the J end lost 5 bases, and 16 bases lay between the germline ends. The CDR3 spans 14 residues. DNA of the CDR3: TGTGCCAGCAGACCTACAGGGCGGGGAACTGAAGCTTTCTTT. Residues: CASRPTGRGTEAFF.

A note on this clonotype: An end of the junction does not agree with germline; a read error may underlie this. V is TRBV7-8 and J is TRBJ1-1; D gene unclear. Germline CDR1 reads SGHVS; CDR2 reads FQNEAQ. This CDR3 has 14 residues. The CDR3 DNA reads TGTGTCAGCAGCTTAGAAGTGAGGAACACTGAAGCTTTCTTT. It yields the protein CVSSLEVRNTEAFF.

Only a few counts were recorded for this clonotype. The CDR3 nucleotides are TGCAGTGCTACCAAGTTTTCCGGGACTAGCGGGAAGCAAGCATACAATGAGCAGTTCTTC. It translates to CSATKFSGTSGKQAYNEQFF. This chain connects TRBV20-1 to TRBJ2-1, with 13 bases identical to TRBD2. V gave up 4 bases and J gave up 4 bases; unmatched junction bases: 19. In germline, CDR1 is DFQATT, CDR2 SNEGSKA (reference sequence). This CDR3 has 20 residues.

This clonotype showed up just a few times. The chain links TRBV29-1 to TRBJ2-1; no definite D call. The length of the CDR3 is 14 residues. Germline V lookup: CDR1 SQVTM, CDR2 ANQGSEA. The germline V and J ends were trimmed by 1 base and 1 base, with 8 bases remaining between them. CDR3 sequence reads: CSVEGLVSYNEQFF. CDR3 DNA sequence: TGCAGCGTTGAAGGGTTGGTTTCCTACAATGAGCAGTTCTTC.